This TCR beta chain appears in the sequencing data of a study of blood T cell repertoires in COVID-19. The wider study: Samples of COVID-19 (acute and convalescent) were obtained from the United States, Italy and Spain. The cDNA or gDNA used as material had been derived from T cells, B-cell-depleted T cells, or PBMCs.

In the original analysis: Estimated nucleated cell counts came from reference gene primer amplification. Here immunoSEQ multiplex PCR was the method, and the copy in TCRdb shows in-frame clones only, minus some. V and J calls plus clone size are reproduced from that table; the DNA served to infer D and trimming. The sample holds tens of thousands of clones, 85% to 90% seen once. Trimming pared 4 bases from V and 0 bases from J, leaving 11 bases between. This CDR3 has 15 amino acids. Germline CDR1 reads SGHRS; CDR2 reads YFSETQ. Sequencing was carried out using peripheral blood. The origin of this receptor is an elderly woman with active or convalescent COVID-19. This chain connects TRBV5-1 to TRBJ1-3; D may be TRBD1 (6 bases). The CDR3 protein is CASSAGQTSGNTIYF. DNA of the CDR3: TGCGCCAGCAGCGCTGGACAGACCTCTGGAAACACCATATATTTT.